The 27 T cell receptor beta chains in this list originate from one sample, sequenced in a study of blood T cell repertoires in COVID-19. Repertoires were generated with immunoSEQ multiplex PCR, while TCRdb's copy carries only in-frame clones and drops some. The table shows roughly 100,000 clones, with approximately 92% occurring only once. The sample taken for sequencing was peripheral blood. The receptors were gathered from a man younger than 30 with acute or convalescent COVID-19.

The chain joins TRBV14 to TRBJ1-2, with TRBD1 identical over 8 bases. V trimming: 0 bases; J trimming: 5 bases; junction bases outside the gene matches: 2. This CDR3 spans 14 amino acids. The germline gives CDR1 SGHDN, CDR2 FVKESK. The CDR3 DNA is TGTGCCAGCAGCCAAGATCACAGGGGGTATGGCTACACCTTC. Translated, it gives CASSQDHRGYGYTF.

The V call is TRBV19, the J call TRBJ1-5, with 8 positions matching TRBD1. The length of the CDR3 is 14 residues. Per the germline V gene, CDR1 is LNHDA and CDR2 is SQIVND (reference sequence). Germline trimming cut 1 base from V and 9 bases from J; bases unmatched to any gene: 5. CDR3 DNA: TGTGCCAGTAGTATAGGACAGGGGTCGGGGCCCCAGCATTTT. The encoded protein is CASSIGQGSGPQHF. Full variable domain (remainder filled in from reference TRBV19 and TRBJ1-5): DGGITQSPKYLFRKEGQNVTLSCEQNLNHDAMYWYRQDPGQGLRLIYYSQIVNDFQKGDIAEGYSVSREKKESFPLTVTSAQKNPTAFYLCASSIGQGSGPQHFGDGTRLSIL.

The V call is TRBV20-1, the J call TRBJ1-2, with D hard to call. This CDR3 contains 10 residues. V dropped 3 bases and J dropped 7 bases, with 6 bases sitting between them. The germline V gene has CDR1 DFQATT and CDR2 SNEGSKA (reference sequence). CDR3 region: CSARAGGYTF. DNA for the CDR3: TGCAGTGCTAGGGCAGGTGGCTACACCTTC.

The rearrangement uses TRBV5-1 and TRBJ1-1; D not resolved. V lost 0 bases, J lost 1 base, and 10 bases lay in between. Germline V CDR1 and CDR2: SGHRS, YFSETQ. CDR3 length equals 15 residues. This CDR3 reads CASSLVSSQNTEAFF. Written as DNA, the CDR3 is TGCGCCAGCAGCTTGGTGAGTAGTCAGAACACTGAAGCTTTCTTT.

This chain connects TRBV10-2 to TRBJ1-1; D possibly corresponds to TRBD1 (6 bases). V lost 0 bases to trimming and J lost 3 bases, with 11 bases between them. The CDR3 totals 15 residues. Germline assignment: CDR1 WSHSY and CDR2 SAAADI. The CDR3 is CASSESSTGYTEAFF. In DNA form, the CDR3 reads TGCGCCAGCAGTGAGTCTTCAACAGGGTACACTGAAGCTTTCTTT.

The V gene is TRBV3-1 (or the pseudogene TRBV3-2), the J gene TRBJ1-2; no clear D. V was cut by 0 bases and J by 8 bases, with 13 bases left in between. Germline V gene data show CDR1 as LGHDT and CDR2 as YNNKEL (reference sequence). The CDR3 totals 14 residues. This chain's CDR3 is CASSQDWANRGYTF. The CDR3 bases are TGTGCCAGCAGCCAAGATTGGGCGAACCGGGGCTACACCTTC.

This clone was seen just once. V and J are TRBV30 and TRBJ2-7; 7 bases agree with TRBD2. CDR1 and CDR2 from the germline V gene are GTSNPN and SVGIG (reference sequence). V was clipped by 0 bases and J by 5 bases; unmatched bases: 4. The CDR3 sequence is 13 residues long. DNA for the CDR3: TGTGCCTGGAGTGTACGGGGGGTGAACGAGCAGTACTTC. It encodes CAWSVRGVNEQYF.

The rearrangement uses TRBV9 and TRBJ1-4; 11 bases map to TRBD1. Trimming took 3 bases from V and 7 from J; bases not matched to a gene: 5. CDR1 is SGDLS and CDR2 is YYNGEE in the germline V gene. The CDR3 length is 15 residues. The chain's CDR3 is CASSAGGTGGEKLFF. In DNA form, the CDR3 reads TGTGCCAGCAGCGCAGGAGGGACAGGGGGTGAAAAACTGTTTTTT.

This clone has just one count. The chain couples TRBV6-6 to TRBJ2-7, with D possibly being TRBD2 (6 bases). The CDR3 extends over 13 amino acids. Germline V gene data show CDR1 as MNHNY and CDR2 as SVGAGI (reference sequence). Trimming took off 4 bases at V and 0 bases at J, with 7 bases between the two ends. CDR3 DNA: TGTGCCAGCAGTTTAGCGGTCTCCTACGAGCAGTACTTC. It encodes CASSLAVSYEQYF.

This clone was observed a single time. The chain couples TRBV5-1 to TRBJ1-3; no reliable D call. Germline lookup yields CDR1 SGHRS and CDR2 YFSETQ. V gave up 4 bases and J gave up 0 bases, with 11 bases separating them. This CDR3 region has 15 residues. The CDR3 here is CASSPNSISGNTIYF. The CDR3 coding sequence is TGCGCCAGCAGCCCGAATAGTATCTCTGGAAACACCATATATTTT.

This rearrangement joins TRBV27 to TRBJ1-2; TRBD1 is a possible D gene (5 bases). Trimming stripped 3 bases from V and 6 bases from J, with 8 bases between. The CDR3 runs 12 residues. Looked up from germline, CDR1 is MNHEY and CDR2 is SMNVEV (reference sequence). This CDR3 is CASSFRGNGYTF. The CDR3 DNA reads TGTGCCAGCAGTTTTCGGGGGAATGGCTACACCTTC.

J is TRBJ1-6 and V is TRBV15; 7 nucleotides agree with TRBD1. Per the germline V gene, CDR1 is LNHNV and CDR2 is YYDKDF (reference sequence). V shed 1 base, J shed 10 bases, and the junction held 7 bases outside the gene matches. The CDR3 loop spans 15 amino acids. CDR3 coding DNA: TGTGCCACCAGCAGAGCTGACAGGGACGAATCACCCCTCCACTTT. Residues: CATSRADRDESPLHF.

This chain uses TRBV11-2 with TRBJ2-2; 7 bases align to TRBD2. CDR3 length: 19 amino acids. The V gene end was trimmed by 0 bases and the J gene end by 0 bases; junction bases not matched to a gene: 10. In germline, CDR1 is SGHAT, CDR2 FQNNGV. This CDR3 is CASSLDLITSVANTGELFF. CDR3 coding DNA: TGTGCCAGCAGCTTAGATCTAATTACTAGCGTGGCGAACACCGGGGAGCTGTTTTTT.

The chain recombines TRBV19 with TRBJ2-4; D possibly corresponds to TRBD2 (6 bases). Germline V lookup: CDR1 LNHDA, CDR2 SQIVND (reference sequence). The V and J ends lost 3 bases and 0 bases respectively, with 9 bases between them. This CDR3 is 15 amino acids long. The CDR3: CASSILGLAKNIQYF. CDR3 nucleotides: TGTGCCAGTAGTATCCTGGGACTAGCCAAAAACATTCAGTACTTC.

The chain combines TRBV7-9 with TRBJ1-4, with a tentative D call TRBD1 (6 bases). V lost 5 bases, J lost 8 bases, and 15 bases lay in between. The germline CDR1 and CDR2 sequences are SEHNR and FQNEAQ (reference sequence). This CDR3 region has 14 residues. The CDR3 loop is CASSPRGFGEKLFF. The CDR3 nucleotides read TGTGCCAGCAGCCCCAGGGGCTTTGGGGAAAAACTGTTTTTT.

This clone has a handful of counts. The chain joins TRBV9 to TRBJ1-3, with 12 bases that match TRBD1. V shed 7 bases, J shed 4 bases, and the junction held 9 bases outside the gene matches. The CDR3 consists of 16 residues. CDR1 SGDLS and CDR2 YYNGEE come from the germline V gene. The CDR3 DNA is TGTGCCAGCGGGGGACAGGGGGCTTCTTGGGGAAACACCATATATTTT. Protein product: CASGGQGASWGNTIYF. The full variable domain, with the rest looked up from reference TRBV9 and TRBJ1-3, is DSGVTQTPKHLITATGQRVTLRCSPRSGDLSVYWYQQSLDQGLQFLIQYYNGEERAKGNILERFSAQQFPDLHSELNLSSLELGDSALYFCASGGQGASWGNTIYFGEGSWLTVV.

This sequence joins TRBV18 and TRBJ2-5; TRBD2 matches at 12 bases. This CDR3 comprises 22 residues. Trimming cost V 1 base and J 3 bases; bases outside gene matches: 21. Germline CDR1 reads KGHSH; CDR2 reads LQKENI. CDR3: CASSPRVVGLLAGGKGEETQYF. The CDR3 DNA reads TGTGCCAGCTCACCACGGGTAGTAGGGCTACTAGCGGGAGGAAAAGGAGAAGAGACCCAGTACTTC.

The chain has TRBV18 and TRBJ1-1; no definite D call. Trimming left V 5 bases short and J 0 bases short, with 10 bases between. The CDR3 is 14 residues long. Germline CDR1 and CDR2: KGHSH and LQKENI. The CDR3, as DNA: TGTGCCAGCTCATTACAGAGCATGAACACTGAAGCTTTCTTT. Protein sequence: CASSLQSMNTEAFF.

The count of this clone is one. This chain links TRBV10-2 with TRBJ2-3, with 9 nucleotides matching TRBD2. This CDR3 comprises 14 residues. V lost 8 bases and J lost 4; bases outside the gene matches: 7. From germline, CDR1 is WSHSY and CDR2 SAAADI. The CDR3 is CASFLEREADTQYF. The CDR3 DNA reads as TGCGCCAGCTTTCTAGAGCGGGAGGCAGATACGCAGTATTTT.

The CDR3 bases are TGTGCCAGCAGCTTAGATCAGGGTAGCACAGATACGCAGTATTTT. This sequence encodes CASSLDQGSTDTQYF. The chain carries TRBV7-6 and TRBJ2-3; possible D gene TRBD1, 5 bases. There are 15 residues in the CDR3. Germline CDR1 and CDR2: SGHVS and FNYEAQ. With 1 base removed from V and 0 bases from J, the gap between germline ends came to 8 bases. The full variable domain, rest sourced from reference TRBV7-6 and TRBJ2-3, is GAGVSQSPRYKVTKRGQDVALRCDPISGHVSLYWYRQALGQGPEFLTYFNYEAQQDKSGLPNDRFSAERPEGSISTLTIQRTEQRDSAMYRCASSLDQGSTDTQYFGPGTRLTVL.

This chain joins TRBV7-9 and TRBJ1-6, with a tentative D call TRBD1 (5 bases). The CDR3 is 14 residues long. V was clipped by 3 bases and J by 6 bases, with 9 bases between them. Per germline, CDR1 SEHNR and CDR2 FQNEAQ (reference sequence). The CDR3 loop is CASSLPGINSPLHF. CDR3 nucleotide sequence: TGTGCCAGCAGCTTGCCAGGGATTAATTCACCCCTCCACTTT.

V and J are TRBV29-1 and TRBJ2-3; 7 bases are shared with TRBD2. The CDR3 has 14 amino acids. V was pared by 4 bases and J by 2 bases, with 6 bases of the junction left unmatched. Germline values: CDR1 SQVTM, CDR2 ANQGSEA. The CDR3 DNA follows: TGCAGCGTTGGTTCTAGCGGATACACAGATACGCAGTATTTT. This translates into CSVGSSGYTDTQYF.

This chain connects TRBV27 to TRBJ1-2; D not certain. This CDR3 region has 15 residues. Trimming removed 5 bases from V and 2 bases from J, with 15 bases in between. Germline V gene sequence: CDR1 MNHEY, CDR2 SMNVEV (reference sequence). CDR3 nucleotide sequence: TGTGCCAGCAGTGTCTCCCAGGAGGCCAACTATGGCTACACCTTC. Its translation: CASSVSQEANYGYTF.

V gene TRBV5-1 combines with J gene TRBJ1-3; tentatively, D is TRBD1 (5 bases). The CDR3 is made up of 17 amino acids. Per germline, CDR1 SGHRS and CDR2 YFSETQ. The V end was cut by 3 bases, the J end by 0 bases, with 16 bases between. The CDR3 here is CASSWGDSQFSGNTIYF. CDR3 DNA sequence: TGCGCCAGCAGCTGGGGGGACTCCCAATTCTCTGGAAACACCATATATTTT. The complete variable domain, with remaining parts taken from reference TRBV5-1 and TRBJ1-3, reads KAGVTQTPRYLIKTRGQQVTLSCSPISGHRSVSWYQQTPGQGLQFLFEYFSETQRNKGNFPGRFSGRQFSNSRSEMNVSTLELGDSALYLCASSWGDSQFSGNTIYFGEGSWLTVV.

The V gene is TRBV5-8, the J gene TRBJ1-1, with 7 bases aligning to TRBD1. The CDR3 covers 16 residues. Germline V gene sequence: CDR1 SGHTS, CDR2 YDEGEE. Trimming took 2 bases from V and 2 from J; bases not matched to a gene: 9. Here the CDR3 reads CASSLPTGDPNTEAFF. The CDR3 DNA reads TGTGCCAGCAGCTTACCTACAGGGGACCCAAACACTGAAGCTTTCTTT. Together with reference TRBV5-8 and TRBJ1-1, the CDR3 gives the full variable domain: EAGVTQSPTHLIKTRGQQATLRCSPISGHTSVYWYQQALGLGLQFLLWYDEGEERNRGNFPPRFSGRQFPNYSSELNVNALELEDSALYLCASSLPTGDPNTEAFFGQGTRLTVV.

The chain combines TRBV24-1 with TRBJ2-3; no clear D gene. This CDR3 comprises 13 residues. Germline V gene lookup returns CDR1 KGHDR and CDR2 SFDVKD. V was cut by 5 bases and J by 5 bases, with 10 bases left in between. The CDR3 DNA is TGTGCCACCAGTGGGGCAGCTCGAGATACGCAGTATTTT. Its translation is CATSGAARDTQYF.

This chain's CDR3 is CASSIHRTGANTEAFF. CDR3 nucleotide sequence: TGTGCCAGTAGTATCCATCGGACAGGGGCTAACACTGAAGCTTTCTTT. This chain joins TRBV19 and TRBJ1-1; 9 bases match TRBD1. The CDR3 covers 16 residues. Looked up from germline, CDR1 is LNHDA and CDR2 is SQIVND (reference sequence). Trimming removed 3 bases from V and 2 bases from J; junction bases left unmatched: 7.